These 5 T cell receptor beta chains were sequenced from one sample in a study of T-cell memory formation after mild COVID-19. Each CDR3 protein gets one entry after TCRdb re-called the 5' RACE reads with MiXCR. Of 300,000 to 400,000 distinct CDR3 sequences detected, 15% to 20% appear once; the ten largest clones hold around 22%. The specimen was PBMCs or a T cell subset sorted from them (not recorded which). Receptor source: a man aged 18 to 29 who had mild COVID-19 (a few samples of this study predate the infection). Cell type and time point are not known.

CDR3 in amino acids: CSARDHSRAGGSPEQFF. CDR3 nucleotide sequence: TGCAGTGCTAGAGATCATAGTCGAGCGGGGGGGTCCCCTGAGCAGTTCTTC. V is TRBV20-1 and J is TRBJ2-1, with 10 bases matching TRBD2. This CDR3 comprises 17 residues. V shed 0 bases, J shed 9 bases, and the junction held 14 bases outside the gene matches. Germline V lookup: CDR1 DFQATT, CDR2 SNEGSKA (reference sequence).

This chain connects TRBV12-3 or TRBV12-4 to TRBJ2-1; 12 nucleotides agree with TRBD2. The CDR3 loop spans 14 amino acids. J gave up 9 bases and V 6 bases, and 6 bases lay outside the gene matches. The CDR3 reads CASRRLAGVREQFF. In nucleotides, the CDR3 is TGTGCCAGCAGGCGACTAGCGGGGGTACGTGAGCAGTTCTTC.

This clonotype was counted at least ten times. The J gene is TRBJ2-5, the V gene TRBV7-2, with D perhaps matching TRBD1 (5 bases). The CDR3 covers 14 residues. Per the germline V gene, CDR1 is SGHTA and CDR2 is FQGNSA. Trimming pared 3 bases from V and 2 bases from J, leaving 10 bases between. DNA of the CDR3: TGTGCCAGCAGCTTGGGAAGGGGACAAGAGACCCAGTACTTC. It codes for CASSLGRGQETQYF. Full variable domain (remainder filled in from reference TRBV7-2 and TRBJ2-5): GAGVSQSPSNKVTEKGKDVELRCDPISGHTALYWYRQSLGQGLEFLIYFQGNSAPDKSGLPSDRFSAERTGGSVSTLTIQRTQQEDSAVYLCASSLGRGQETQYFGPGTRLLVL.

This clonotype has just a few counts. The V call is TRBV12-3 or TRBV12-4, the J call TRBJ1-2; possibly TRBD1 for D (6 bases). This CDR3 spans 14 amino acids. Deletions cut 6 bases from V and 3 bases from J, with 14 bases between. CDR3 loop: CASSPWGLDYGYTF. The CDR3 region has the DNA TGTGCCAGCAGCCCCTGGGGGCTAGACTATGGCTACACCTTC.

This clonotype was seen repeatedly, ten times or more. The gene calls are TRBV5-1 and TRBJ2-1; 10 bases align to TRBD1. V dropped 4 bases and J dropped 5; count of bases not matched to a gene: 6. Germline CDR1 SGHRS, CDR2 YFSETQ. CDR3 length: 15 amino acids. CDR3 nucleotides: TGCGCCAGCAGCCATGGACAGGGGGGACACAATGAGCAGTTCTTC. Protein: CASSHGQGGHNEQFF.